The TCR beta chain under discussion was sequenced for a study of CD8 T cells in Susac syndrome. Trimming removed 4 bases from V and 5 bases from J, with 4 bases in between. This CDR3 contains 11 residues. The V gene's germline CDR1 is SGHDT and CDR2 YYEEEE. RNA, at about 0.5 to 1 ug, was reverse transcribed with random hexamers. TCRdb redid the calling of the immunoSEQ multiplex PCR reads with MiXCR, one entry per CDR3 protein. The sample gives about 140,000 distinct CDR3 sequences, approximately 95% of which show up once; around 0.15% is in the top ten. TEMRA cells were FACS-enriched, with CD8+ and CD4+ T cells isolated negatively.

The genes are TRBV5-6 and TRBJ1-5; the D is unclear. The sequence was collected from a human donor with Susac syndrome. Sequenced material: CD4+ T cells from PBMCs. The DNA for the CDR3 is TGTGCCAGCAGCGGAGATCAGCCCCAGCATTTT. Translated: CASSGDQPQHF.